This note documents a single T cell receptor beta chain sequence. A few counts support this clone. Its antigen is unknown. Base qualities are not provided; no much larger clone lies one nucleotide away. V is reduced by 4 bases and J by 0 bases, leaving a spacing of 16 bases between them. The germline V gene provides CDR1 SGDLS and CDR2 YYNGEE. Including the terminal cysteine and phenylalanine, the CDR3 comprises 16 residues. CDR3 DNA is the only sequence kept; it has 48 bases, read in frame from the first base. The sample belongs to a study of cytomegalovirus exposure and HLA in healthy donors (TCRdb year 2017). Broadly, across the study: According to an earlier analysis of several hundred of the donors, 200 million or so T cells yielded 117 million unique TCR beta sequences and roughly 280 Gb of sequence data. Around 330 gigabases of sequencing data and around 80 million unique TCR sequences made up an early release that covered approximately 650 HLA-typed donors. Of the 398 genotyped donors, 75% to 85% were placed in the genetic ancestry cluster associated with self-reported Caucasian donors. The study was designed to test whether signatures of past pathogen exposure could be identified by cataloging public T cell receptors. The study used immunosequencing to profile the T cell repertoires of some 600 subjects and linked those repertoires to cytomegalovirus serostatus. Besides the first cohort of roughly 640 subjects, a separate validation cohort made up of 120 different subjects was used. High-throughput TCR immunosequencing, statistical association of individual TCRs with disease status, and machine learning were combined to predict cytomegalovirus infection status. A later analysis re-examined previously published TCR beta repertoires from 500 to 700 donors and added high-resolution HLA genotyping to investigate patterns of TCR occurrence. Rather than using new phenotypic data, the later analysis identified candidate immune exposures from TCR beta sequences and from how often those sequences occurred across donors. An earlier analysis of fewer than 750 of the donors used high-throughput TCR beta sequencing to judge whether each TCR beta V gene segment behaved as functional or pseudogenic. Donor age, sex, ethnicity and CMV serostatus were compiled alongside the repertoire data. Genome-wide SNP genotypes for about three fifths of the roughly 700 donors were used in a later genetic analysis, which treated that subset as a discovery cohort. All discovery cohort repertoires had been generated using a single sequencing platform. Both class I and class II loci were covered by HLA typing, at four-digit resolution. Typing coverage varied by locus: roughly 620-630 donors for A, B, C, DRB1 and DQB1; roughly 510 for DQA1; approximately 570 for DPA1; under 490 for DPB1. Four to six DR-DQ haplotypes were handled as single units for association and clustering, since linkage in the cohort was strong. On average, over 200,000 unique TCR beta nucleotide sequences were sequenced per donor among 398 genotyped donors of the cohort, with roughly a sixth of those sequences being non-productive.

The cohort comprised under 700 healthy bone marrow donors. Cohort members were all nominally healthy when sampled, although unrecorded immune exposures were likely present. The donor was CMV seropositive and belonged to the group of over 250 seropositive cohort members. Each donor provided a peripheral blood sample, and peripheral blood mononuclear cells were used for TCR beta sequencing. The Qiagen DNeasy Blood Extraction Kit was used to extract genomic DNA from the blood cell samples. General conclusions and limits of the study: In a later analysis, HLA-associated TCR beta chains were found to be more clonally expanded and to have lower generation probabilities than equally common non-associated chains. In the study, around 160 TCR beta chains were listed as associated with cytomegalovirus. Linkage disequilibrium might explain the correlated functional status among segregating V segments, but an unknown experimental factor could not be excluded. The only immune exposure information available for the cohort was CMV serostatus. The authors suggested that the approach could potentially be extended to other disease states and immunological phenotypes. In a later analysis, TCR association rates were found to vary across HLA loci, with the most associated TCRs seen for DRB1 alleles and the fewest for HLA-C alleles. Compared with the 666-donor mean, donors in an Asian-associated ancestry cluster had fewer N-insertions in productive TCRs, according to a later genetic analysis. The presence/absence analyses assumed that sequencing depth was roughly uniform across donors, and that assumption may not be true. In vitro tests confirmed that a few of the cytomegalovirus-associated TCR beta chains recognize cytomegalovirus antigens. An earlier analysis of approximately 570 of the donors showed that most TCR beta V segments appeared in productive rearrangements either about 90% or about 30% of the time, which broadly matched IMGT annotations. In a later genetic analysis, a missense DCLRE1C variant was associated with V-gene and J-gene trimming of TCR beta chains, and the association was replicated in an independent cohort. Because HLA typing was unavailable for some donors at each locus, only the typed subset was used in association tests. A cluster of highly shared sequence variants was judged likely to represent a technical artifact of the sequencing pipeline. Seventeen rarely observed V segments, including chromosome 9 orphons, were excluded from the earlier analysis of 550 to 700 of the donors because counts were too low. Some IMGT-functional V segments, including TRBV6-2 and TRBV6-3, could not be told apart with the 87-base-pair reads, so those segments were excluded. Specific HLA alleles were associated with over 15,000 TCR beta sequences at a false discovery rate of 0.05 in a later analysis. The classifier was reported to diagnose cytomegalovirus status with high specificity and sensitivity in both the original cohort and the validation cohort. While some public TCRs were present in many individuals, most TCR sequences turned up only very rarely across donors. A further reported finding was that TCR beta sequences accurately predicted the HLA-A and HLA-B alleles for most subjects in the first cohort. Most CMV-associated TCR beta chains appeared to be HLA-restricted in a later analysis, and the HLA associations seemed to be driven largely by CMV exposure. Assigning TCR associations to individual alleles was difficult when HLA alleles, especially DR and DQ, strongly co-occurred. In this cohort, only TCR beta chains were sequenced, and detectable features were limited by the absence of alpha or paired-chain data. A later analysis reported that several top co-occurrence clusters appeared linked to parvovirus B19, influenza, CMV and Epstein-Barr virus.

Library construction relied on the immunoSEQ multiplex PCR assay. A mixture of 60 forward primers for TCR Vbeta segments and 13 reverse primers for TCR Jbeta segments was used in the multiplex PCR. The CDR3 region of rearranged TCR beta genes was amplified from genomic DNA by a multiplex PCR assay. Amplified TCR beta libraries were sequenced as 87-base-pair reads on the Illumina HiSeq System. The source study handled its data this way. In a later analysis, tens of millions of unique TCR beta chains were counted across the 500 to 850 repertoires, and roughly 11 million of these chains were shared by at least two donors. Raw reads were error-corrected and collapsed into unique sequences by a nearest-neighbor algorithm in which closely related sequences were merged to remove PCR and sequencing errors. To assign V, D and J gene segments, CDR3 sequences were aligned to IMGT reference sequences. For a sequence to be retained, at least a six-nucleotide match to both a V gene segment and a J gene segment was required. A rearrangement counted as productive if the CDR3 had no stop codons and remained in frame with V and J, and every other rearrangement counted as non-productive. Following IMGT convention, CDR3 was defined as the stretch from the second conserved V-encoded cysteine up to the conserved J-encoded phenylalanine. The earlier analysis of about 640 of the donors excluded any sequence lacking an unambiguous match to a single V gene segment. In an earlier analysis of 450 to 700 of the donors, V segments were called functional above 56.7% productive rearrangements and were called segregating when the between-donor standard deviation exceeded 5%. A statistical classification framework was developed to diagnose cytomegalovirus status using the catalog of TCR beta chain sequences. V and J gene assignment, in a later analysis, came from comparing TCR nucleotide sequences with IMGT/GENE-DB human TR gene sequences. The TCRdist pipeline was used in a later analysis to assign CDR3 sequences and most-parsimonious VDJ recombination scenarios. A later analysis defined each TCR beta chain by its CDR3 amino acid sequence plus V-gene family, and excluded reads lacking a unique V-gene family. In a later analysis, 550 to 650 highly shared, low-generation-probability nucleotide sequences were removed to address suspected cross-contamination and a sequencing artifact. For each public chain, a later analysis derived a clonal expansion index from normalized ranks of inferred template counts within each repertoire. In a later analysis, generation probabilities were computed using a VDJ recombination model fitted to out-of-frame rearrangements, and the results were checked against IGoR. A later analysis scored TCR-TCR, TCR-HLA and TCR-CMV co-occurrence with hypergeometric tests, applying a repertoire-size bias correction to TCR pairs. In a later analysis, false discovery rates were estimated by permuting HLA or CMV assignments 20 times. In a later analysis, co-occurring TCRs were grouped using DBSCAN, and TCRdist sequence similarity was added for clustering within HLA-allele-positive subsets. Repertoires with fewer than 30,000 or more than 120,000 public chains, plus five repertoires with anomalous nucleotide sharing, were excluded from co-occurrence clustering. TCRdb carries this immuneACCESS record with in-frame sequences only. Its versions omit some clonotypes, under half of them owing to an unresolved V gene in the studies checked, with the rest unexplained. V and J calls plus clone size are reproduced from that table; the DNA served to infer D and trimming. The sample table shows 100,000 to 150,000 clones, and about 70% are seen once. The ten largest make up less than 2.5% of the sample.

This TCR derives from a woman aged 40 to 55 in good health and CMV-seropositive. Sequencing was done on a sample of PBMCs. The V and J genes are TRBV9 and TRBJ1-1; TRBD1 is a possible D gene, resting on 6 matching bases. The DNA sequence reads TGTGCCAGCAGCAAGACAGGCGCAGGACTGAACACTGAAGCTTTCTTT. It codes for CASSKTGAGLNTEAFF.